This T cell receptor (beta chain) was profiled in a study of neurological immune-mediated disorders. This clonotype has a count of ten or more. Its antigen is unidentified. It was by 5'RACE with 10-nucleotide random UMIs that the cDNA was made. Each sequencing run yielded over 170 million TCR-beta sequences from 15-18 subjects. MiXCR, applied by TCRdb to the 5' RACE reads, yields one record per CDR3 protein. This repertoire shows some 83,000 distinct CDR3 sequences, about 2.5% found once; its top ten account for roughly 1.2%. Study-level points and caveats: Subjects shared no identical expanded-clone CDR3 amino acid sequences, suggesting private TCR-beta repertoires in all groups.

Material: PBMCs. The clonotype originates from a woman younger than 45 with multiple sclerosis.

The CDR3 here is CASSAEWGVGYF. CDR3 nucleotide sequence: TGTGCCAGCAGCGCCGAATGGGGGGTGGGGTACTTC. V gene TRBV11-2 combines with J gene TRBJ2-7, with D perhaps TRBD2 (6 bases). The V gene's germline CDR1 is SGHAT and CDR2 FQNNGV. Trimming stripped 5 bases from V and 12 bases from J, with 17 bases between. This CDR3 is 12 amino acids long.